The 18 T cell receptor beta chains below come from one sample, sequenced in a study of persistence of HIV-infected CD4 T cells. Their specific antigens are unknown. The libraries were made with immunoSEQ version 4 in survey mode. Profiling relied on immunoSEQ multiplex PCR, and the TCRdb table lists in-frame clones only, not all of them. The data hold about 40,000 clones, with around 78% observed a single time. Overlapping HIV-1 Gag 15-mer peptides at roughly 1 ug per peptide per mL were used. CD40L/CD69 double-negative CD45RO-high memory CD4+ T cells were collected. The sample consisted of CD4+ T cells sorted from PBMCs after 18-hour stimulation, taken from a patient who received antiretroviral therapy. The receptors stem from an adult man with HIV who was CMV-seropositive.

The rearrangement uses TRBV10-3 and TRBJ2-3; 8 bases match TRBD1. V lost 6 bases to trimming and J lost 1 base; unmatched junction nucleotides: 3. The CDR3 runs 14 residues. The V gene's germline CDR1 is ENHRY and CDR2 SYGVKD. As DNA, the CDR3 is TGTGCCATCAGACCGGGACAGGGCACAGATACGCAGTATTTT. Translating it yields CAIRPGQGTDTQYF.

In this sample, this clone is medium-sized. The V call is TRBV4-2, the J call TRBJ2-4; 12 bases match TRBD1. Germline V CDR1 and CDR2: LGHNA, YNFKEQ. The trim removed 3 bases at V and 7 bases at J, leaving 7 bases unmatched. CDR3 size: 16 residues. In DNA form, the CDR3 reads TGTGCCAGCAGCCAGGAAGGGACAGGGGGCAGGAACATTCAGTACTTC. Protein: CASSQEGTGGRNIQYF.

This clone appeared a single time. The rearrangement links TRBV27 to TRBJ1-5; D is unresolved. V dropped 5 bases and J dropped 0 bases, with 17 bases sitting between them. This CDR3 has 17 residues. Germline loops: CDR1 MNHEY, CDR2 SMNVEV (reference sequence). Here the CDR3 DNA reads TGTGCCAGCAGTCTGAAGGGATTTCCTTATAGCAATCAGCCCCAGCATTTT. Residues: CASSLKGFPYSNQPQHF.

This sequence joins TRBV6-5 and TRBJ1-5; D possibly corresponds to TRBD1 (6 bases). This CDR3 is 15 amino acids long. Germline V gene lookup returns CDR1 MNHEY and CDR2 SVGAGI. CDR3 residues: CASRKGTQNNQPQHF. CDR3 coding DNA: TGTGCGTCGAGAAAGGGGACACAGAACAATCAGCCCCAGCATTTT.

This clone was found once. The genes are TRBV18 and TRBJ1-4; 8 bases fit TRBD1. In germline, CDR1 is KGHSH, CDR2 LQKENI. V lost 3 bases and J lost 5; bases outside the gene matches: 8. The CDR3 is 16 amino acids. CDR3 protein: CASSPPRDRINEKLFF. The CDR3 region has the DNA TGTGCCAGCTCACCGCCTCGGGACAGGATAAATGAAAAACTGTTTTTT.

The chain has TRBV10-3 and TRBJ2-7; D may correspond to TRBD1 or TRBD2 (5 bases each). Germline V CDR1 and CDR2: ENHRY, SYGVKD. The CDR3 runs 14 residues. V shed 2 bases and J shed 2 bases, with 10 bases lying between them. CDR3 loop: CAISEGTGPYEQYF. The DNA of the CDR3 is TGTGCCATCAGTGAGGGGACCGGGCCCTACGAGCAGTACTTC.

This clone came up a few times. This chain joins TRBV20-1 and TRBJ1-1, with no clear D. The CDR3 runs to 11 residues. Germline V gene data show CDR1 as DFQATT and CDR2 as SNEGSKA (reference sequence). Trimming took off 6 bases at V and 11 bases at J, with 16 bases between the two ends. As DNA, the CDR3 is TGCAGTGCGGAACAAAATTTAATGGCTTTCTTT. This gives the protein CSAEQNLMAFF.

This clone occurred a few times. V is TRBV7-2 and J is TRBJ2-1; 11 nucleotides line up with TRBD2. The CDR3 loop spans 14 amino acids. The germline gives CDR1 SGHTA, CDR2 FQGNSA. Trimming at V came to 5 bases and at J to 8 bases, leaving 5 bases not matched to a gene. CDR3 protein: CASSRSGRVDEQFF. The CDR3 DNA is TGTGCCAGCAGCCGTAGCGGGAGGGTCGATGAGCAGTTCTTC.

The chain combines TRBV7-9 with TRBJ1-1, with D possibly TRBD1 on 5 matching bases. The V gene lost 5 bases and the J gene lost 1 base, with 14 bases spanning the gap. The CDR3 has 15 residues. Germline-derived CDR1 and CDR2 are SEHNR and FQNEAQ (reference sequence). CDR3 amino acids: CASSPRGTGNTEAFF. DNA of the CDR3: TGTGCCAGCAGCCCACGCGGGACTGGGAACACTGAAGCTTTCTTT.

This clone has only a few counts. The CDR3 spells CARSLAKKTRPQITQYF. The CDR3 DNA reads as TGTGCCAGAAGCTTGGCCAAGAAGACGCGGCCACAGATTACGCAGTATTTT. The chain links TRBV5-3 to TRBJ2-3; no clear D gene. TRBV5-3 is assigned to the ORF class and has an uncertain function. Trimming pared 0 bases from V and 8 bases from J, leaving 22 bases between. The CDR3 contains 17 residues.

This clone was seen a few times. This chain uses TRBV7-8 with TRBJ1-1; D ambiguous. Deletions cut 5 bases from V and 2 bases from J, with 15 bases between. The length of the CDR3 is 15 residues. Germline lookup yields CDR1 SGHVS and CDR2 FQNEAQ. The CDR3 DNA is TGTGCCAGCAGCCCCCCTCGAGGACGAAACACTGAAGCTTTCTTT. Protein product: CASSPPRGRNTEAFF.

Of note for this clone: Its ends do not fully match the called genes, so a read error is possible. J is TRBJ2-2 and V is TRBV18; D might be TRBD1 (6 bases). The V gene's germline CDR1 is KGHSH and CDR2 LQKENI. The length of the CDR3 is 14 residues. CDR3 amino acids: CASSQGIITGELFF. As DNA, the CDR3 is TGTGCCAGTTCACAGGGAATCATAACCGGGGAGCTGTTTTTT.

The rearrangement uses TRBV18 and TRBJ2-7; D not resolved. V was shortened by 2 bases and J by 6 bases, with 8 bases between the two germline ends. This CDR3 is 12 amino acids long. The germline gives CDR1 KGHSH, CDR2 LQKENI. CDR3 amino acids: CASSPNTAEQYF. CDR3 DNA: TGTGCCAGCTCACCAAACACTGCCGAGCAGTACTTC.

V usage is TRBV7-6 and J usage is TRBJ2-1; 11 bases match TRBD2. CDR3 length: 19 amino acids. Germline CDR1 and CDR2: SGHVS and FNYEAQ. J gave up 4 bases and V 5 bases, and 16 bases lay outside the gene matches. In DNA form, the CDR3 reads TGTGCCAGCAGCCCCAGGGGTGTTAGCGGGGGGGCCTATTACAATGAGCAGTTCTTC. Amino acid sequence: CASSPRGVSGGAYYNEQFF.

The chain employs TRBV15 and TRBJ1-1, with 7 bases identical to TRBD1. V trimming: 5 bases; J trimming: 0 bases; junction bases outside the gene matches: 15. Germline V lookup: CDR1 LNHNV, CDR2 YYDKDF (reference sequence). The CDR3 contains 18 residues. CDR3 bases: TGTGCCACCAGCCACTCACCCGGGACAGAGATTATGAACACTGAAGCTTTCTTT. Protein sequence: CATSHSPGTEIMNTEAFF.

This sequence joins TRBV19 and TRBJ1-3; possible D gene TRBD1, 5 bases. Germline CDR1 reads LNHDA; CDR2 reads SQIVND (reference sequence). V gave up 9 bases and J gave up 1 base, with 16 bases separating them. The CDR3 sequence is 15 residues long. CDR3 region: CASPGPYKSGNTIYF. Here the CDR3 DNA reads TGTGCCAGCCCGGGGCCTTATAAATCTGGAAACACCATATATTTT.

The CDR3 DNA reads as TGTGCCAGCAGCTTAGGGGGGGCCCGTTTTCAGTACTTC. Translating gives CASSLGGARFQYF. This chain connects TRBV7-2 to TRBJ2-4, with D tentatively TRBD1 or TRBD2 (6 bases each). The CDR3 is 13 residues long. Germline CDR1 is SGHTA and CDR2 is FQGNSA. V was clipped by 1 base and J by 11 bases, with 12 bases between them.

This sequence joins TRBV7-9 and TRBJ1-1; TRBD1 is a possible D gene (5 bases). CDR3 length: 13 amino acids. V was shortened by 4 bases and J by 3 bases, with 9 bases between the two germline ends. CDR1 is SEHNR and CDR2 is FQNEAQ in the germline V gene (reference sequence). This chain's CDR3 is CASSSRGYTEAFF. The CDR3 coding sequence is TGTGCCAGCAGCTCCCGGGGCTACACTGAAGCTTTCTTT.